The next 11 T cell receptor beta chains were all read from a single sample in a study of shared clonotypes between healthy human individuals. Repertoires were generated with immunoSEQ multiplex PCR, while TCRdb's copy carries only in-frame clones and drops some. Seen here are over 2 million clones, approximately 95% observed once, and the top ten hold 0.1% to 0.15%. The sequenced material came from naive CD4+ T cells sorted from blood. Subset: CD45RA+ positively selected. The receptors stem from a man between 18 and 35 years old in good health.

Worth noting for this clone: Other DNA sequences in this specimen translate into the identical CDR3. The V and J genes are TRBV7-2 and TRBJ2-5; TRBD2 matches at 12 bases. Germline V gene lookup returns CDR1 SGHTA and CDR2 FQGNSA. The CDR3 length is 15 residues. The V gene end was trimmed by 5 bases and the J gene end by 5 bases; junction bases not matched to a gene: 6. Here the CDR3 DNA reads TGTGCCAGCAGCCCGGGTGGGACTAGCGGGGAGACCCAGTACTTC. It yields the protein CASSPGGTSGETQYF.

This rearrangement joins TRBV18 to TRBJ1-3; TRBD1 aligns across 8 bases. This CDR3 spans 15 amino acids. The V gene's germline CDR1 is KGHSH and CDR2 LQKENI. Trimming cost V 4 bases and J 6 bases; bases outside gene matches: 8. Here the CDR3 reads CASSLSGTGPNTIYF. CDR3 coding DNA: TGTGCCAGCTCACTTTCCGGGACAGGCCCAAACACCATATATTTT.

The gene calls are TRBV6-5 and TRBJ1-1; D call uncertain. Germline CDR1 is MNHEY and CDR2 is SVGAGI. The CDR3 runs 16 residues. Trimming stripped 4 bases from V and 1 base from J, with 16 bases between. CDR3 nucleotide sequence: TGTGCCAGCAGTTGGTACCCCGGCCGGAAGAACACTGAAGCTTTCTTT. Translation: CASSWYPGRKNTEAFF.

The rearrangement links TRBV28 to TRBJ1-5; 9 bases match TRBD1. This CDR3 comprises 14 residues. The trim removed 6 bases at V and 4 bases at J, leaving 4 bases unmatched. Germline-derived CDR1 and CDR2 are MDHEN and SYDVKM. The CDR3, as DNA: TGTGCCAGCAGCCAAGGGACAGGGAATCAGCCCCAGCATTTT. As protein: CASSQGTGNQPQHF.

This clone was detected only once. The rearrangement joins TRBV7-9 to TRBJ1-2; the match to TRBD1 covers 8 bases. The ends lost 8 bases at V and 0 bases at J; junction bases unmatched: 5. CDR1 and CDR2 from the germline V gene are SEHNR and FQNEAQ (reference sequence). The CDR3 has 14 residues. The CDR3 DNA follows: TGTGCCAGCTTCCGGACAGGGTCTAACTATGGCTACACCTTC. Translating it yields CASFRTGSNYGYTF.

As for this clone: Other DNA sequences of this sample code for an identical CDR3. This chain connects TRBV18 to TRBJ2-7, with TRBD1 identical over 11 bases. The length of the CDR3 is 14 residues. Trimming took 2 bases from V and 3 from J; bases not matched to a gene: 0. CDR1 and CDR2 (germline): KGHSH, LQKENI. DNA of the CDR3: TGTGCCAGCTCACCAGGGACAGGGGGCTACGAGCAGTACTTC. It yields the protein CASSPGTGGYEQYF.

DNA of the CDR3: TGTGCCAGCAGCCTCTCCTATTGGTCCTACGAGCAGTACTTC. Translating it yields CASSLSYWSYEQYF. The J gene is TRBJ2-7, the V gene TRBV5-8; D gene ambiguous. The CDR3 consists of 14 residues. Germline assignment: CDR1 SGHTS and CDR2 YDEGEE. V was clipped by 4 bases and J by 1 base, with 12 bases between them.

As to this clone: At one end, the junction sequence differs from germline, possibly due to a read error. The chain combines TRBV29-1 with TRBJ2-3, with 9 bases identical to TRBD1. This CDR3 has 14 residues. CDR1 is SQVTM, CDR2 ANQGSEA, per germline. The CDR3 coding sequence is TGCAGCGCTGGTAGAACAGGGGGCACGGATACGCAGTATTTT. Protein: CSAGRTGGTDTQYF.

This chain uses TRBV7-9 with TRBJ2-5, with 11 bases matching TRBD2. Germline lookup yields CDR1 SEHNR and CDR2 FQNEAQ (reference sequence). V lost 4 bases and J lost 2; bases outside the gene matches: 6. The CDR3 length is 16 residues. The chain's CDR3 is CASSSTGLAGQETQYF. In DNA, the CDR3 is TGTGCCAGCAGCTCCACAGGACTAGCGGGTCAAGAGACCCAGTACTTC.

The rearrangement links TRBV7-3 to TRBJ2-7, with D unclear. CDR3 length equals 10 residues. Germline CDR1 SGHTA, CDR2 FQGTGA. V was pared by 5 bases and J by 8 bases, with 7 bases between. CDR3 sequence reads: CASSHHKQYF. CDR3 nucleotides: TGTGCCAGCAGCCACCATAAGCAGTACTTC. Complete variable domain (other parts from reference TRBV7-3 and TRBJ2-7): GAGVSQTPSNKVTEKGKYVELRCDPISGHTALYWYRQSLGQGPEFLIYFQGTGAADDSGLPNDRFFAVRPEGSVSTLKIQRTERGDSAVYLCASSHHKQYFGPGTRLTVT.

The V and J genes are TRBV7-2 and TRBJ2-7, with 12 nucleotides matching TRBD2. Germline V gene lookup returns CDR1 SGHTA and CDR2 FQGNSA. The V and J ends lost 6 bases and 6 bases, in that order; junction bases with no gene match: 6. The CDR3 covers 14 residues. DNA for the CDR3: TGTGCCAGCAGTCAACTAGCGGGAGGATTCGAGCAGTACTTC. Amino acids: CASSQLAGGFEQYF.